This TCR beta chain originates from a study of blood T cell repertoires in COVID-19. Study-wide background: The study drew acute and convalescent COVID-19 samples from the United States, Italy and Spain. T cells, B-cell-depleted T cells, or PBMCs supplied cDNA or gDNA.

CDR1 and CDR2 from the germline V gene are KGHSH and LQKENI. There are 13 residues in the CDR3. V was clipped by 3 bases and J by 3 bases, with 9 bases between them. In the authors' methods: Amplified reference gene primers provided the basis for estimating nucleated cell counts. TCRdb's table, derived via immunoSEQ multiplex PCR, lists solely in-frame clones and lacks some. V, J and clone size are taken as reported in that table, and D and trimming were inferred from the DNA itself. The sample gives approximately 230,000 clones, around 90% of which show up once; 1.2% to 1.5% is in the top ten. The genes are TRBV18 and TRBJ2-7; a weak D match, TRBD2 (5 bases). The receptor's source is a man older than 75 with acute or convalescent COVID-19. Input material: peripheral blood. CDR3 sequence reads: CASSPKTSYEQYF. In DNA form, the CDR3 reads TGTGCCAGCTCACCCAAAACTAGCTACGAGCAGTACTTC.